This record covers a single TCR beta chain. These data originate in a study of spatial heterogeneity in lung cancer. Study in general: Any follow-up PBMC samples that were available went on to be sequenced, and the median time to follow-up was two to three years after resection. Each distinct TCR and UMI combination averaged more than ten appearances in raw reads.

This sample's time point: blood at routine non-recurrence follow-up after resection. Whole RNA came from tumor, nontumor lung or frozen PBMC and was sequenced without being sorted. From the 5' RACE reads, TCRdb called clonotypes with MiXCR, one entry per CDR3 protein. The profile covers 110,000 or so distinct CDR3 sequences, with under 14% appearing a single time and roughly 26% taken by the ten largest. Germline V gene sequence: CDR1 SGHRS, CDR2 YFSETQ. The CDR3 length is 15 residues. The ends lost 2 bases at V and 7 bases at J; junction bases unmatched: 9. This TCR derives from a female donor with early-stage non-small cell lung cancer. The specimen comprised PBMCs, sampled at follow-up. This chain joins TRBV5-1 and TRBJ2-1; 7 nucleotides agree with TRBD2. CDR3 amino acids: CASSFASGLINEQFF. In DNA form, the CDR3 reads TGCGCCAGCAGCTTTGCTAGCGGTCTTATTAATGAGCAGTTCTTC. The whole variable domain, remainder taken from reference TRBV5-1 and TRBJ2-1, is KAGVTQTPRYLIKTRGQQVTLSCSPISGHRSVSWYQQTPGQGLQFLFEYFSETQRNKGNFPGRFSGRQFSNSRSEMNVSTLELGDSALYLCASSFASGLINEQFFGPGTRLTVL.